This TCR beta chain was sequenced for a study of blood T cell repertoires in COVID-19. The germline V gene has CDR1 LGHDT and CDR2 YNNKEL (reference sequence). The CDR3 is 15 amino acids. Trimming left V 4 bases short and J 0 bases short, with 7 bases between. Data came from immunoSEQ multiplex PCR; TCRdb stores just in-frame clones and leaves some out. The sample includes about 220,000 clones, roughly 80% of them seen just once. The material sequenced was peripheral blood. This chain links TRBV3-1 (or the pseudogene TRBV3-2) with TRBJ2-6, with D possibly matching TRBD1 (5 bases). The clonotype was recovered from a human donor in a cohort sampled during active COVID-19. The CDR3 spells CASSPGLSGANVLTF. The DNA for the CDR3 is TGTGCCAGCAGCCCAGGGCTCTCTGGGGCCAACGTCCTGACTTTC.